This passage covers 21 T cell receptor beta chains from one sample sequenced in a study of ipilimumab plus nivolumab after autologous stem cell transplantation. Method: immunoSEQ multiplex PCR; TCRdb's copy keeps in-frame clones and lacks some. The sample has about 9,700 clones, about 78% seen once. The sample here was PBMCs, taken in a trial of ipilimumab plus nivolumab as post-transplant consolidation. The receptors here all came from a male donor with diffuse large B-cell lymphoma.

The V call is TRBV4-2, the J call TRBJ2-7; 11 bases agree with TRBD2. This CDR3 has 16 residues. Germline trimming cut 1 base from V and 2 bases from J; bases unmatched to any gene: 4. Germline V CDR1 and CDR2: LGHNA, YNFKEQ. CDR3 residues: CASSQVSGLAAYEQYF. The CDR3 coding sequence is TGTGCCAGCAGCCAAGTGTCGGGACTAGCGGCCTACGAGCAGTACTTC.

J is TRBJ2-3 and V is TRBV21-1; TRBD2 is the table's D call and was not checked against the DNA. TRBV21-1 is an annotated pseudogene. The CDR3 extends over 16 amino acids. CDR3 coding DNA: TGTGCCAGCAGGGGAGTCCCTACAGTCATGCAAGATACGCAGTATTTT. Amino acids: CASRGVPTVMQDTQYF.

This clone ranks as medium-sized. The CDR3 coding sequence is TGTGCCAGCAGCTTTTACAGTCCCCACAGGGCTTATGGCTACACCTTC. This gives the protein CASSFYSPHRAYGYTF. The chain joins TRBV5-5 to TRBJ1-2; tentative D call: TRBD1 (6 bases). V was shortened by 2 bases and J by 5 bases, with 19 bases between the two germline ends. This CDR3 has 16 amino acids. Per germline, CDR1 SGHKS and CDR2 YYEKEE (reference sequence).

The chain has TRBV5-5 and TRBJ1-4; tentative D call: TRBD1 (5 bases). The germline V and J ends were trimmed by 1 base and 6 bases, with 10 bases remaining between them. The CDR3 length is 14 residues. Per germline, CDR1 SGHKS and CDR2 YYEKEE (reference sequence). The CDR3 DNA is TGTGCCAGCAGCTTGTACAGGTCGGATGAAAAACTGTTTTTT. This sequence encodes CASSLYRSDEKLFF.

V usage is TRBV5-1 and J usage is TRBJ2-1; TRBD2 matches at 8 bases. From germline, CDR1 is SGHRS and CDR2 YFSETQ. With V trimmed by 5 bases and J by 0 bases, 4 bases remained unmatched. The CDR3 runs to 15 residues. CDR3 DNA: TGCGCCAGCAGTAGCGGGGCCAGCTCCTACAATGAGCAGTTCTTC. It is translated as CASSSGASSYNEQFF.

The chain carries TRBV7-3 and TRBJ2-6, with D unresolved. Germline V lookup: CDR1 SGHTA, CDR2 FQGTGA. The length of the CDR3 is 18 residues. Trimming pared 5 bases from V and 5 bases from J, leaving 22 bases between. The DNA of the CDR3 is TGTGCCAGCAGCGGGCAACCAGACGCTCAAAGTCGGGCCAACGTCCTGACTTTC. Translated: CASSGQPDAQSRANVLTF.

The rearrangement joins TRBV7-6 to TRBJ1-6; 10 bases are a match to TRBD1. The CDR3 consists of 19 residues. In germline, CDR1 is SGHVS, CDR2 FNYEAQ. Losses at the gene ends were 5 bases for V and 7 bases for J; bases not matched to a gene: 17. The CDR3: CASSPRQGGQGWGNSPLHF. In DNA form, the CDR3 reads TGTGCCAGCAGCCCCCGACAGGGGGGACAGGGGTGGGGGAATTCACCCCTCCACTTT.

This chain connects TRBV5-1 to TRBJ2-3; D gene unclear. The germline V gene encodes CDR1 SGHRS and CDR2 YFSETQ. The CDR3 sequence is 15 residues long. Trimming shortened V by 0 bases and J by 1 base, and 9 bases separated the two germline ends. CDR3: CASSLAPTGTDTQYF. DNA of the CDR3: TGCGCCAGCAGCTTGGCCCCGACTGGCACAGATACGCAGTATTTT.

V is TRBV7-8 and J is TRBJ2-1; 10 bases line up with TRBD2. Germline V gene sequence: CDR1 SGHVS, CDR2 FQNEAQ. V dropped 7 bases and J dropped 7; count of bases not matched to a gene: 19. The CDR3 length is 18 residues. The CDR3 reads CASTTSRFVAGGANEQFF. The CDR3 region has the DNA TGTGCCAGCACCACCAGCAGGTTTGTAGCGGGGGGAGCGAATGAGCAGTTCTTC.

V and J are TRBV6-5 and TRBJ2-3; D perhaps matches TRBD1 (5 bases). CDR3 length: 13 amino acids. The V gene's germline CDR1 is MNHEY and CDR2 SVGAGI. V gave up 5 bases and J gave up 6 bases, with 12 bases separating them. The CDR3 loop reads CASSLQGSDTQYF. The CDR3 region has the DNA TGTGCCAGCAGTCTTCAGGGCTCCGATACGCAGTATTTT.

V gene TRBV2 combines with J gene TRBJ1-1, with a possible D match to TRBD1 (6 bases). This CDR3 has 14 residues. Germline V lookup: CDR1 SNHLY, CDR2 FYNNEI. V was trimmed by 1 base and J by 1 base, leaving 7 bases between them. CDR3 in amino acids: CASSEGTANTEAFF. The CDR3 DNA is TGTGCCAGCAGTGAAGGGACAGCGAACACTGAAGCTTTCTTT. Using reference TRBV2 and TRBJ1-1 for the parts outside the CDR3, the full variable domain is EPEVTQTPSHQVTQMGQEVILRCVPISNHLYFYWYRQILGQKVEFLVSFYNNEISEKSEIFDDQFSVERPDGSNFTLKIRSTKLEDSAMYFCASSEGTANTEAFFGQGTRLTVV.

This clone has only a few counts. The chain recombines TRBV7-9 with TRBJ2-5; tentatively, D is TRBD1 (5 bases). CDR1 SEHNR and CDR2 FQNEAQ come from the germline V gene (reference sequence). The CDR3 covers 15 residues. V was shortened by 1 base and J by 2 bases, with 11 bases between the two germline ends. The CDR3 sequence: CASSLVLQGQETQYF. The CDR3 DNA sequence: TGTGCCAGCAGCTTAGTGCTCCAGGGACAAGAGACCCAGTACTTC.

The chain has TRBV5-1 and TRBJ2-2, with 8 bases aligning to TRBD2. The V gene end was trimmed by 4 bases and the J gene end by 4 bases; junction bases not matched to a gene: 12. CDR3 length: 17 amino acids. Germline V lookup: CDR1 SGHRS, CDR2 YFSETQ. CDR3 DNA sequence: TGCGCCAGCAGCCTCGCCCCGTGGGCGGGGGGCACCGGGGAGCTGTTTTTT. Protein sequence: CASSLAPWAGGTGELFF.

The rearrangement uses TRBV5-4 and TRBJ1-2; tentatively, D is TRBD1 (6 bases). Germline CDR1 SGHNT, CDR2 YYREEE (reference sequence). Trimming took off 0 bases at V and 7 bases at J, with 16 bases between the two ends. The CDR3 sequence is 15 residues long. Here the CDR3 reads CASSLDLGTSLGYTF. CDR3 DNA sequence: TGTGCCAGCAGCTTGGATCTGGGGACAAGTCTTGGCTACACCTTC.

The J gene is TRBJ2-3, the V gene TRBV9, with TRBD2 matching over 9 bases. Germline V lookup: CDR1 SGDLS, CDR2 YYNGEE. CDR3 length equals 16 residues. With V trimmed by 0 bases and J by 6 bases, 8 bases remained unmatched. DNA for the CDR3: TGTGCCAGCAGCGTAGGGGTAGCGGGGGAGCTGGATACGCAGTATTTT. Its translation is CASSVGVAGELDTQYF.

This clone occurred once. The V gene is TRBV6-6, the J gene TRBJ1-2; unclear D gene. The CDR3 contains 13 residues. Germline lookup yields CDR1 MNHNY and CDR2 SVGAGI (reference sequence). V was cut by 2 bases and J by 1 base, with 5 bases left in between. This chain's CDR3 is CASSYHRNYGYTF. CDR3 nucleotides: TGTGCCAGCAGTTACCATCGTAACTATGGCTACACCTTC.

The chain employs TRBV10-3 and TRBJ1-6, with no clear D. The CDR3 has 13 amino acids. V lost 6 bases, J lost 6 bases, and 9 bases lay in between. Germline values: CDR1 ENHRY, CDR2 SYGVKD. This chain's CDR3 is CAIRGQINSPLHF. In nucleotides, the CDR3 is TGTGCCATCAGAGGGCAGATTAATTCACCCCTCCACTTT.

V is TRBV28 and J is TRBJ2-3, with 8 bases fitting TRBD2. Per germline, CDR1 MDHEN and CDR2 SYDVKM. This CDR3 is 17 amino acids long. The J segment lost 6 bases and the V segment lost 5 bases, leaving 16 bases of the junction unmatched. The CDR3 protein is CASSTIKAGAAGDTQYF. CDR3 sequence (DNA): TGTGCCAGCAGTACGATAAAAGCGGGGGCCGCCGGGGATACGCAGTATTTT.

V gene TRBV25-1 combines with J gene TRBJ1-6; 8 nucleotides align to TRBD1. With 3 bases clipped from V and 10 bases from J, the junction kept 8 bases outside the gene matches. CDR3 length: 15 amino acids. CDR1 is MGHDK and CDR2 is SYGVNS in the germline V gene. Written as DNA, the CDR3 is TGTGCCAGCAGTGATCTCGACAGGGGTGGGTCACCCCTCCACTTT. This encodes CASSDLDRGGSPLHF.

The J gene is TRBJ2-7, the V gene TRBV5-4; 7 bases line up with TRBD1. The ends lost 2 bases at V and 2 bases at J; junction bases unmatched: 7. The CDR3 has 15 amino acids. Germline CDR1 reads SGHNT; CDR2 reads YYREEE (reference sequence). The CDR3: CASSFARTGTYEQYF. CDR3 DNA sequence: TGTGCCAGCAGCTTCGCCAGGACAGGTACCTACGAGCAGTACTTC.

This chain joins TRBV18 and TRBJ2-3; 8 bases are a match to TRBD1. The V segment lost 5 bases and the J segment 4 bases; nucleotides outside the gene matches: 8. The CDR3 has 15 residues. Germline assignment: CDR1 KGHSH and CDR2 LQKENI. Here the CDR3 reads CASSSNGQGSDTQYF. CDR3 DNA: TGTGCCAGCTCATCGAACGGACAGGGTTCAGATACGCAGTATTTT.